The entry below describes one T cell receptor beta chain. This sample is part of a study of blood T cell repertoires in COVID-19. A PCR-confirmed or clinician-diagnosed COVID-19 case had contacted exposed participants within 2 weeks of entry. The V end lost 3 bases, the J end lost 6 bases, and 11 bases lay between the germline ends. CDR1 and CDR2 (germline): SEHNR, FQNEAQ (reference sequence). The CDR3 runs to 14 residues. The protocol was immunoSEQ multiplex PCR, while the TCRdb copy is restricted to in-frame clones and leaves out a portion. The data show about 260,000 clones, with about nine tenths seen just once and 0.85% to 0.9% held by the top ten.

The V call is TRBV7-9, the J call TRBJ1-4; D unresolved. This receptor was identified in a man between 45 and 60 years old who had been exposed to COVID-19. The sample taken for sequencing was PBMCs or T cells enriched from blood (not recorded which). CDR3 residues: CASSFSRTHEKLFF. CDR3 bases: TGTGCCAGCAGCTTTTCCAGGACTCATGAAAAACTGTTTTTT. The full variable domain, its missing parts supplied by reference TRBV7-9 and TRBJ1-4, is DTGVSQNPRHKITKRGQNVTFRCDPISEHNRLYWYRQTLGQGPEFLTYFQNEAQLEKSRLLSDRFSAERPKGSFSTLEIQRTEQGDSAMYLCASSFSRTHEKLFFGSGTQLSVL.